The 21 T cell receptor beta chains presented below share a single source sample, sequenced in a study of cytomegalovirus exposure and HLA in healthy donors. The primer mix had 60 Vbeta and 13 Jbeta primers. Sequencing used immunoSEQ multiplex PCR; TCRdb keeps in-frame clones, though not all of them. The sample carries about 200,000 clones, approximately 80% recorded once. The sample was PBMCs. Source of these receptors: a boy younger than 10 in good health and CMV-seronegative.

DNA of the CDR3: TGCGCCAGCAGCCAAACGATACTTGGACATCAAGAGACCCAGTACTTC. Protein product: CASSQTILGHQETQYF. This chain uses TRBV4-1 with TRBJ2-5, with D maybe TRBD1 (5 bases). This CDR3 contains 16 residues. Germline V gives CDR1 MGHRA, CDR2 YSYEKL. V lost 2 bases to trimming and J lost 2 bases, with 15 bases between them.

The chain is built from TRBV4-2 and TRBJ2-3, with TRBD2 matching 9 bases. The length of the CDR3 is 16 residues. In germline, CDR1 is LGHNA, CDR2 YNFKEQ. V gave up 1 base and J gave up 7 bases; unmatched junction bases: 9. CDR3 region: CASSQARGTSMYTQYF. CDR3 nucleotide sequence: TGTGCCAGCAGCCAAGCCCGGGGGACTAGCATGTATACGCAGTATTTT.

The chain combines TRBV27 with TRBJ1-5; TRBD1 aligns across 9 bases. The CDR3 consists of 15 residues. In germline, CDR1 is MNHEY, CDR2 SMNVEV (reference sequence). The junction had 5 bases not matched to a gene; V was cut back by 5 bases and J by 3 bases. The CDR3 nucleotides are TGTGCCAGCAGTGTGACAGGGGGGTTCAATCAGCCCCAGCATTTT. Its translation: CASSVTGGFNQPQHF.

The gene calls are TRBV5-1 and TRBJ2-1, with D tentatively TRBD2 (6 bases). The CDR3 is 16 amino acids. CDR1 is SGHRS and CDR2 is YFSETQ in the germline V gene. Between the trimmed V and J ends, which lost 0 bases and 4 bases, there was a span of 14 bases. DNA for the CDR3: TGCGCCAGCAGCTTGGGGACTCACGGGGGATACAATGAGCAGTTCTTC. Amino acids: CASSLGTHGGYNEQFF.

Points on this clone: The sample carries other DNA sequences with the same CDR3. The chain employs TRBV5-1 and TRBJ1-2, with no clear D. Germline CDR1 and CDR2: SGHRS and YFSETQ. The CDR3 extends over 12 amino acids. V lost 2 bases to trimming and J lost 8 bases, with 10 bases between them. Here the CDR3 DNA reads TGCGCCAGCAGCTTAGGAGGCCGCGGCTACACCTTC. This encodes CASSLGGRGYTF.

This clone was counted a few times. This sequence joins TRBV6-5 and TRBJ2-1; a weak D match, TRBD2 (5 bases). This CDR3 spans 14 amino acids. The germline V gene has CDR1 MNHEY and CDR2 SVGAGI. Trimming pared 3 bases from V and 4 bases from J, leaving 10 bases between. CDR3 sequence: CASSYSSPYNEQFF. The CDR3 coding sequence is TGTGCCAGCAGTTATTCTAGCCCATACAATGAGCAGTTCTTC.

The V gene is TRBV30, the J gene TRBJ2-7; weak D call: TRBD1 (5 bases). CDR3 length: 14 amino acids. V lost 4 bases and J lost 3, with 16 bases in between. Germline CDR1 GTSNPN, CDR2 SVGIG (reference sequence). The CDR3 DNA reads as TGTGCCTGGAAGCATGGCAGGGTGGGCTACGAGCAGTACTTC. Translation gives CAWKHGRVGYEQYF.

The J gene is TRBJ2-1, the V gene TRBV6-1, with TRBD2 identical over 7 bases. The CDR3 totals 15 residues. V lost 5 bases to trimming and J lost 2 bases; unmatched junction nucleotides: 6. In germline, CDR1 is MNHNS, CDR2 SASEGT. In DNA form, the CDR3 reads TGTGCCAGCAGTCGGGCGGGAGACACCTACAATGAGCAGTTCTTC. Residues: CASSRAGDTYNEQFF.

V gene TRBV5-6 combines with J gene TRBJ1-2; TRBD1 is a possible D gene (6 bases). CDR3 length: 11 residues. Deletions cut 4 bases from V and 8 bases from J, with 9 bases between. Germline CDR1 and CDR2: SGHDT and YYEEEE. The CDR3 spells CASSGRGGYTF. The CDR3 nucleotides are TGTGCCAGCAGCGGAAGGGGGGGCTACACCTTC.

This chain connects TRBV7-2 to TRBJ2-7; D possibly corresponds to TRBD1 (8 bases). This CDR3 spans 12 amino acids. CDR1 is SGHTA, CDR2 FQGNSA, per germline. V gave up 4 bases and J gave up 9 bases, with 13 bases separating them. The CDR3 protein is CASSSNRGGQYF. The CDR3 DNA follows: TGTGCCAGCAGCTCCAACAGGGGGGGGCAGTACTTC.

This clone turned up a few times. The chain has TRBV6-1 and TRBJ2-7; TRBD2 matches 7 bases. Germline V gene data show CDR1 as MNHNS and CDR2 as SASEGT. CDR3 length: 14 residues. Trimming cost V 5 bases and J 4 bases; bases outside gene matches: 8. CDR3 region: CASSLAGDPYEQYF. The CDR3 nucleotides read TGTGCCAGCAGTTTGGCGGGAGATCCTTACGAGCAGTACTTC.

This clone was counted between two and nine times. The genes are TRBV2 and TRBJ2-7; 8 nucleotides align to TRBD2. V shed 6 bases, J shed 5 bases, and the junction held 12 bases outside the gene matches. The CDR3 length is 15 residues. The germline V gene has CDR1 SNHLY and CDR2 FYNNEI. The DNA of the CDR3 is TGTGCCAGCAGCCAAGAGGGACTAGGGTTGAACGAGCAGTACTTC. It codes for CASSQEGLGLNEQYF.

J is TRBJ2-2 and V is TRBV5-1; D might be TRBD1 (7 bases). CDR1 and CDR2 (germline): SGHRS, YFSETQ. This CDR3 contains 15 residues. The V gene lost 5 bases and the J gene lost 1 base, with 12 bases spanning the gap. CDR3 in DNA: TGCGCCAGCAGATGGGGGGACAGGAACACCGGGGAGCTGTTTTTT. Protein sequence: CASRWGDRNTGELFF.

The chain links TRBV12-2 to TRBJ1-5. TRBV12-2 is termed a pseudogene. CDR3 length: 15 residues. The CDR3 is CASRLRGPINQPQHF. For the CDR3, the DNA is TGTGCAAGTCGCTTGCGCGGCCCTATTAATCAGCCCCAGCATTTT.

This clone was counted only a few times. V and J are TRBV30 and TRBJ2-1; weak D call: TRBD2 (6 bases). This CDR3 spans 13 amino acids. The germline V gene has CDR1 GTSNPN and CDR2 SVGIG (reference sequence). Trimming pared 3 bases from V and 0 bases from J, leaving 6 bases between. Written as DNA, the CDR3 is TGTGCCTGGAGGGGGGGCTCCTACAATGAGCAGTTCTTC. This translates into CAWRGGSYNEQFF.

The rearrangement uses TRBV5-1 and TRBJ1-2; possible D gene TRBD1, 6 bases. Trimming cost V 4 bases and J 8 bases, with 18 bases left between them. CDR1 SGHRS and CDR2 YFSETQ come from the germline V gene. This CDR3 is 14 amino acids long. The CDR3, as DNA: TGCGCCAGCAGCGAGGAGAGGGGACACGTCGGCTACACCTTC. It codes for CASSEERGHVGYTF.

The V gene is TRBV6-6, the J gene TRBJ2-5; no reliable D call. In germline, CDR1 is MNHNY, CDR2 SVGAGI (reference sequence). V was shortened by 4 bases and J by 11 bases, with 14 bases between the two germline ends. The CDR3 extends over 12 amino acids. CDR3 region: CASSFHRAFQYF. The CDR3 DNA sequence: TGTGCCAGCAGTTTTCACAGAGCATTTCAGTACTTC.

V and J are TRBV11-2 and TRBJ1-2; no clear D. The germline CDR1 and CDR2 sequences are SGHAT and FQNNGV. V was trimmed by 5 bases and J by 6 bases, leaving 10 bases between them. This CDR3 contains 12 residues. The CDR3 nucleotides are TGTGCCAGCAGCACTAACACTCATGGCTACACCTTC. The encoded protein is CASSTNTHGYTF.

There are a few counts of this clone. The chain employs TRBV29-1 and TRBJ1-4, with TRBD1 identical over 7 bases. The CDR3 sequence is 13 residues long. The V gene end was trimmed by 5 bases and the J gene end by 8 bases; junction bases not matched to a gene: 8. Germline V gives CDR1 SQVTM, CDR2 ANQGSEA. CDR3 bases: TGCAGCGTTAGGGGGACAGTCCAGGAAAAACTGTTTTTT. This encodes CSVRGTVQEKLFF.

The chain employs TRBV5-1 and TRBJ2-5; TRBD2 matches 8 bases. The junction had 6 bases not matched to a gene; V was cut back by 3 bases and J by 2 bases. Germline CDR1 SGHRS, CDR2 YFSETQ. This CDR3 region has 15 residues. The CDR3 DNA reads TGCGCCAGCAGCTCAATCCCTAGCGGGCAAGAGACCCAGTACTTC. It specifies CASSSIPSGQETQYF.

With regard to this clone: A read error may produce the germline difference seen at one junction end. The gene calls are TRBV6-1 and TRBJ1-5, with TRBD1 identical over 8 bases. The CDR3 spans 15 residues. Germline V lookup: CDR1 MNHNS, CDR2 SASEGT. The CDR3 here is CAGSEWTGSNQPQHF. The CDR3 DNA sequence: TGTGCCGGCAGTGAATGGACAGGGAGCAATCAGCCCCAGCATTTT.